These 27 T cell receptor beta chains came from one sample sequenced in a study of cytomegalovirus exposure and HLA in healthy donors. The primer mix had 60 Vbeta and 13 Jbeta primers. Sequenced by immunoSEQ multiplex PCR; TCRdb stores in-frame clones only, minus some. The sample lists 80,000 to 100,000 clones, under 70% occurring once. Sequencing used PBMCs. The origin of the receptors is a man aged 45-65 years in good health and CMV-seronegative.

This chain joins TRBV14 and TRBJ1-1; D is unresolved. Germline V gene data show CDR1 as SGHDN and CDR2 as FVKESK. The CDR3 totals 13 residues. V was trimmed by 0 bases and J by 6 bases, leaving 8 bases between them. The CDR3 DNA reads TGTGCCAGCAGCCAAGAAACGATAGCTGAAGCTTTCTTT. This encodes CASSQETIAEAFF.

This clone appeared a few times. J is TRBJ2-2 and V is TRBV7-9, with D maybe TRBD2 (5 bases). Germline-derived CDR1 and CDR2 are SEHNR and FQNEAQ (reference sequence). The CDR3 covers 13 residues. The V end lost 7 bases, the J end lost 0 bases, and 6 bases lay between the germline ends. CDR3 in DNA: TGTGCCAGCACGGGGACGAACACCGGGGAGCTGTTTTTT. This gives the protein CASTGTNTGELFF.

CDR3 residues: CASSLRDRVNTEAFF. CDR3 DNA: TGTGCCAGCAGTCTACGGGACAGGGTGAACACTGAAGCTTTCTTT. V and J are TRBV6-6 and TRBJ1-1; 9 positions agree with TRBD1. Losses at the gene ends were 5 bases for V and 0 bases for J; bases not matched to a gene: 4. Germline V gene lookup returns CDR1 MNHNY and CDR2 SVGAGI (reference sequence). The CDR3 loop spans 15 amino acids.

The rearrangement joins TRBV5-1 to TRBJ2-1; TRBD2 aligns across 8 bases. The CDR3 is 13 amino acids. V lost 4 bases to trimming and J lost 6 bases; unmatched junction nucleotides: 3. Germline-derived CDR1 and CDR2 are SGHRS and YFSETQ. In DNA, the CDR3 is TGCGCCAGCAGCCGCGGGGGGATCAATGAGCAGTTCTTC. Amino acid sequence: CASSRGGINEQFF.

The rearrangement links TRBV4-3 to TRBJ2-5, with no clear D. V was clipped by 4 bases and J by 4 bases, with 16 bases between them. CDR1 is LGHNA and CDR2 is YSLEER in the germline V gene. CDR3 length: 15 amino acids. CDR3 amino acids: CASSLTGYPGETQYF. Here the CDR3 DNA reads TGCGCCAGCAGCCTTACCGGGTACCCGGGAGAGACCCAGTACTTC.

Notes on this clone: Other DNA sequences in this specimen translate into the identical CDR3. In DNA form, the CDR3 reads TGTGCCAGCTCGCGGGGACAGGGCCCTGGAAACACCATATATTTT. This codes for CASSRGQGPGNTIYF. The rearrangement uses TRBV18 and TRBJ1-3; 9 bases line up with TRBD1. Trimming took 6 bases from V and 2 from J; bases not matched to a gene: 5. This CDR3 region has 15 residues. The germline CDR1 and CDR2 sequences are KGHSH and LQKENI.

The CDR3 coding sequence is TGTGCCAGCAGCAAGCTTAGCGGGACCGGGACAGATACGCAGTATTTT. Translating gives CASSKLSGTGTDTQYF. The chain is built from TRBV13 and TRBJ2-3, with TRBD2 matching 8 bases. Trimming cost V 5 bases and J 3 bases; bases outside gene matches: 10. The V gene's germline CDR1 is PRHDT and CDR2 FYEKMQ (reference sequence). This CDR3 has 16 amino acids.

The chain combines TRBV29-1 with TRBJ1-5; possible D gene TRBD1, 5 bases. CDR3 length: 12 amino acids. CDR1 SQVTM and CDR2 ANQGSEA come from the germline V gene. The V end was cut by 7 bases, the J end by 2 bases, with 9 bases between. CDR3 nucleotide sequence: TGCAGCGCCGGAGGGGGCAATCAGCCCCAGCATTTT. Protein sequence: CSAGGGNQPQHF.

This clone showed up just once. The chain couples TRBV7-3 to TRBJ2-1; tentative D call: TRBD2 (6 bases). This CDR3 region has 14 residues. CDR1 SGHTA and CDR2 FQGTGA come from the germline V gene. V was cut by 5 bases and J by 6 bases, with 14 bases left in between. The CDR3 here is CASSPMSGSNEQFF. DNA for the CDR3: TGTGCCAGCAGCCCAATGTCCGGGAGCAATGAGCAGTTCTTC.

V gene TRBV2 combines with J gene TRBJ2-5; possible D gene TRBD2, 6 bases. The J call is uncertain, as TRBJ2-7 better fits the DNA end. The germline gives CDR1 SNHLY, CDR2 FYNNEI. There are 12 residues in the CDR3. CDR3 sequence (DNA): TGTGCCAGCAGGGGACTTTACTACGAGCAGTACTTC. This gives the protein CASRGLYYEQYF.

The V gene is TRBV6-5, the J gene TRBJ1-3; perhaps TRBD1 as D (6 bases). The CDR3 consists of 14 residues. V was shortened by 5 bases and J by 2 bases, with 10 bases between the two germline ends. The germline V gene encodes CDR1 MNHEY and CDR2 SVGAGI. Here the CDR3 DNA reads TGTGCCAGCAGTCCCGGGACAACTGGAAACACCATATATTTT. This codes for CASSPGTTGNTIYF.

The rearrangement joins TRBV11-2 to TRBJ2-1; a weak D match, TRBD2 (5 bases). Trimming pared 3 bases from V and 7 bases from J, leaving 7 bases between. This CDR3 is built from 12 residues. Germline V lookup: CDR1 SGHAT, CDR2 FQNNGV. The CDR3 coding sequence is TGTGCCAGCAGCTTTTCGGGAAATGAGCAGTTCTTC. Translating it yields CASSFSGNEQFF.

The chain links TRBV10-2 to TRBJ1-2; tentatively, D is TRBD1 (6 bases). This CDR3 region has 14 residues. Germline V lookup: CDR1 WSHSY, CDR2 SAAADI. Trimming stripped 7 bases from V and 3 bases from J, with 15 bases between. The CDR3 sequence is CASKGEGVYYGYTF. The DNA for the CDR3 is TGCGCCAGCAAGGGGGAGGGAGTTTACTATGGCTACACCTTC.

This clone occurred a few times. In DNA form, the CDR3 reads TGTGCCAGCAGCATCAACCAGGGGATGGGAGGGGAAGCTTTCTTT. This codes for CASSINQGMGGEAFF. The chain is built from TRBV6-4 and TRBJ1-1; D is perhaps TRBD1 (6 bases). The CDR3 is 15 residues long. Per the germline V gene, CDR1 is MRHNA and CDR2 is SNTAGT. Trimming removed 6 bases at V and 8 bases at J, with 22 bases between.

This chain joins TRBV19 and TRBJ2-7; 8 nucleotides align to TRBD1. The trim removed 11 bases at V and 4 bases at J, leaving 7 bases unmatched. CDR1 is LNHDA and CDR2 is SQIVND in the germline V gene (reference sequence). CDR3 length: 12 amino acids. Here the CDR3 reads CASGTGPYEQYF. CDR3 coding DNA: TGTGCCTCAGGGACAGGACCATACGAGCAGTACTTC. The variable domain in full, with the rest retrieved from reference TRBV19 and TRBJ2-7, is DGGITQSPKYLFRKEGQNVTLSCEQNLNHDAMYWYRQDPGQGLRLIYYSQIVNDFQKGDIAEGYSVSREKKESFPLTVTSAQKNPTAFYLCASGTGPYEQYFGPGTRLTVT.

The V and J genes are TRBV6-5 and TRBJ2-7, with 9 bases aligning to TRBD1. V was clipped by 7 bases and J by 0 bases; unmatched bases: 7. Per germline, CDR1 MNHEY and CDR2 SVGAGI. CDR3 length equals 15 residues. The CDR3 DNA reads as TGTGCCAGCACCCGGGGGGACAGGGCCTCCTACGAGCAGTACTTC. Its translation is CASTRGDRASYEQYF.

This clone was observed a handful of times. The chain joins TRBV27 to TRBJ2-7; the match to TRBD1 covers 7 bases. The ends lost 5 bases at V and 3 bases at J; junction bases unmatched: 7. The CDR3 loop spans 14 amino acids. CDR1 is MNHEY and CDR2 is SMNVEV in the germline V gene (reference sequence). The CDR3 sequence is CASSPRGQGYEQYF. In nucleotides, the CDR3 is TGTGCCAGCAGTCCGAGGGGGCAAGGCTACGAGCAGTACTTC.

The gene calls are TRBV4-2 and TRBJ2-1; 7 positions match TRBD1. The CDR3 is made up of 13 amino acids. Germline V gene sequence: CDR1 LGHNA, CDR2 YNFKEQ. Trimming at V came to 2 bases and at J to 9 bases, leaving 4 bases not matched to a gene. The CDR3 region has the DNA TGTGCCAGCAGCCAAACAGGGGTTCTTGAGCAGTTCTTC. This codes for CASSQTGVLEQFF.

The V and J genes are TRBV5-4 and TRBJ1-2, with TRBD1 identical over 7 bases. Germline lookup yields CDR1 SGHNT and CDR2 YYREEE (reference sequence). The CDR3 runs 15 residues. V dropped 4 bases and J dropped 8; count of bases not matched to a gene: 14. CDR3 DNA sequence: TGTGCCAGCAGCCCGAACCCCGACAGGGTAGGGGGCTACACCTTC. Its translation: CASSPNPDRVGGYTF.

The CDR3 spells CASSPPTSGGYEQFF. CDR3 in DNA: TGTGCCAGCAGCCCCCCGACTAGCGGGGGTTATGAGCAGTTCTTC. The chain joins TRBV7-2 to TRBJ2-1; TRBD2 aligns across 12 bases. The germline CDR1 and CDR2 sequences are SGHTA and FQGNSA. With 5 bases clipped from V and 8 bases from J, the junction kept 7 bases outside the gene matches. The CDR3 is 15 amino acids. The variable domain in full, with the rest retrieved from reference TRBV7-2 and TRBJ2-1, is GAGVSQSPSNKVTEKGKDVELRCDPISGHTALYWYRQSLGQGLEFLIYFQGNSAPDKSGLPSDRFSAERTGGSVSTLTIQRTQQEDSAVYLCASSPPTSGGYEQFFGPGTRLTVL.

The chain is built from TRBV27 and TRBJ2-7; unclear D gene. The V end lost 3 bases, the J end lost 3 bases, and 24 bases lay between the germline ends. The CDR3 sequence is 18 residues long. From germline, CDR1 is MNHEY and CDR2 SMNVEV (reference sequence). CDR3 sequence: CASSLSSSTTPPDYEQYF. DNA of the CDR3: TGTGCCAGCAGTTTGTCCTCTTCGACAACTCCCCCCGACTACGAGCAGTACTTC.

The chain joins TRBV27 to TRBJ2-7, with TRBD2 matching 7 bases. The junction had 3 bases not matched to a gene; V was cut back by 7 bases and J by 6 bases. CDR1 and CDR2 (germline): MNHEY, SMNVEV (reference sequence). The CDR3 sequence is 11 residues long. The CDR3 region has the DNA TGTGCCAGCACGGGGGGAAGCGAGCAGTACTTC. Residues: CASTGGSEQYF.

The chain couples TRBV11-2 to TRBJ2-1; 7 positions agree with TRBD2. The J segment lost 6 bases and the V segment lost 4 bases, leaving 15 bases of the junction unmatched. The V gene's germline CDR1 is SGHAT and CDR2 FQNNGV. This CDR3 has 17 residues. This CDR3 is CASSYGRLATTFNEQFF. The CDR3 DNA reads as TGTGCCAGCAGCTACGGCCGACTAGCAACTACCTTCAATGAGCAGTTCTTC.

This chain links TRBV4-2 with TRBJ2-2, with D possibly being TRBD1 (6 bases). With 7 bases removed from V and 1 base from J, the gap between germline ends came to 16 bases. Germline values: CDR1 LGHNA, CDR2 YNFKEQ. This CDR3 is 16 amino acids long. CDR3: CASTPHWTENTGELFF. DNA of the CDR3: TGTGCCAGCACCCCTCACTGGACAGAGAACACCGGGGAGCTGTTTTTT.

V is TRBV10-2 and J is TRBJ1-1, with a possible D match to TRBD1 (6 bases). The germline gives CDR1 WSHSY, CDR2 SAAADI. This CDR3 spans 16 amino acids. Trimming removed 5 bases at V and 0 bases at J, with 16 bases between. CDR3 bases: TGCGCCAGCAGTACAGAGCATGGACAGATGAACACTGAAGCTTTCTTT. This gives the protein CASSTEHGQMNTEAFF.

The chain uses TRBV11-2 and TRBJ2-2, with 11 bases matching TRBD2. V lost 3 bases and J lost 4; bases outside the gene matches: 4. The CDR3 contains 16 residues. Germline V lookup: CDR1 SGHAT, CDR2 FQNNGV. CDR3 DNA sequence: TGTGCCAGCAGCTTTAGCGGGGGGGCGGGCACCGGGGAGCTGTTTTTT. Its translation: CASSFSGGAGTGELFF.

The rearrangement links TRBV18 to TRBJ2-2, with 8 bases fitting TRBD1. The CDR3 has 15 amino acids. In germline, CDR1 is KGHSH, CDR2 LQKENI. V shed 0 bases and J 8 bases; nucleotides not matched to a gene: 5. The CDR3 DNA sequence: TGTGCCAGCTCACCACCGTCAGGGGGCTTTGGGGAGCTGTTTTTT. It codes for CASSPPSGGFGELFF.